A single sample is the source of the 3 T cell receptor beta chains below, sequenced in a study of CD8+CD57+ T cells in acquired aplastic anemia. Genomic DNA, the template, was used for profiling of the TCR beta VDJ and CDR3. TCRdb recomputed calls from the reads with MiXCR, one row per CDR3 protein. This sample has about 160,000 distinct CDR3 sequences, with 71% found just once. The patients chosen for sequencing had shown expansion of CD8+CD57+ cells (detected by flow cytometry). The sample taken for sequencing was sorted CD4+, CD8+, or CD8+CD57+ T cells (not recorded which) from PBMCs. These receptors all come from a human donor with aplastic anemia.

The V and J genes are TRBV20-1 and TRBJ2-2; D assignment may be TRBD1 or TRBD2 (6 bases each). CDR1 and CDR2 (germline): DFQATT, SNEGSKA (reference sequence). The CDR3 covers 14 residues. V shed 6 bases and J shed 2 bases, with 13 bases lying between them. CDR3 in amino acids: CSAEEGGNTGELFF. CDR3 DNA: TGCAGTGCCGAGGAGGGGGGCAACACCGGGGAGCTGTTTTTT.

This chain connects TRBV5-6 to TRBJ2-5; 7 bases are shared with TRBD1. V lost 2 bases to trimming and J lost 5 bases; unmatched junction nucleotides: 3. CDR1 and CDR2 (germline): SGHDT, YYEEEE. The CDR3 runs to 13 residues. The chain's CDR3 is CASSFRQGETQYF. CDR3 DNA: TGTGCCAGCAGCTTTAGACAGGGTGAGACCCAGTACTTC. The entire variable domain, with the rest obtained from reference TRBV5-6 and TRBJ2-5, is as follows: DAGVTQSPTHLIKTRGQQVTLRCSPKSGHDTVSWYQQALGQGPQFIFQYYEEEERQRGNFPDRFSGHQFPNYSSELNVNALLLGDSALYLCASSFRQGETQYFGPGTRLLVL.

This clonotype was seen a few times. The chain combines TRBV7-3 with TRBJ1-6; 7 bases agree with TRBD1. Germline CDR1 SGHTA, CDR2 FQGTGA. This CDR3 has 14 residues. V shed 5 bases, J shed 9 bases, and the junction held 7 bases outside the gene matches. The CDR3 DNA reads as TGTGCCAGCAGCGCCGGGACAGTAGGTTCACCCCTCCACTTT. Translating it yields CASSAGTVGSPLHF.